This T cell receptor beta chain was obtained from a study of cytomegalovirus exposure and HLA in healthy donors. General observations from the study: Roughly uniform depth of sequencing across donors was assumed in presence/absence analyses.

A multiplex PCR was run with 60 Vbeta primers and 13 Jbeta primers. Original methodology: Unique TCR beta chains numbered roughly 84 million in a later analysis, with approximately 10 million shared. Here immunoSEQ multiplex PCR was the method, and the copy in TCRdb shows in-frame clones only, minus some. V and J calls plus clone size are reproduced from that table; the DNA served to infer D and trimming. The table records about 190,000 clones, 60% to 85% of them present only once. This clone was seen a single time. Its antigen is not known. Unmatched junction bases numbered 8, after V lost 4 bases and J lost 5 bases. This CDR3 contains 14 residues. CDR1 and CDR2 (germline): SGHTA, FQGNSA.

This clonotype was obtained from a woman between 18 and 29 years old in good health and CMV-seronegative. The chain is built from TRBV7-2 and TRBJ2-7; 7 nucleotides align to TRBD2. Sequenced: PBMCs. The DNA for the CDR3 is TGTGCCAGCAGCTACAGAGAGCGGGGCCACGAGCAGTACTTC. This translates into CASSYRERGHEQYF.